These T cell receptor beta chains were read from a single sample in a study of T cell responses to AZD1222 COVID-19 vaccine. Profiled with immunoSEQ multiplex PCR; TCRdb holds only in-frame clones, not every one. The table shows 120,000 or so clones, with about 91% occurring only once. The sequences come from peripheral blood, collected on day 0 of AZD1222 vaccination. The receptors derive from an adult in good health. CDR3s include the opening cysteine and the closing phenylalanine or tryptophan. Each record gives: D gene, J gene, clone size, V gene, CDR3 DNA, CDR3 protein. D genes are given only for firm matches. Size tells how often a clone was seen (once, few, many) or the class of an expanded clone, and some rows leave it out.

d_call: TRBD1
j_call: TRBJ2-1
clone_size: NA
v_call: TRBV27
cdr3_nt: TGTGCCAGCACCACAAGACAGGGGGGGCACAATGAGCAGTTCTTC
cdr3_aa: CASTTRQGGHNEQFF

d_call: NA
j_call: TRBJ1-1
clone_size: NA
v_call: TRBV18
cdr3_nt: TGTGCCAGCTCACCACCTTCTTTGGCTAACACTGAAGCTTTCTTT
cdr3_aa: CASSPPSLANTEAFF

d_call: NA
j_call: TRBJ1-3
clone_size: few
v_call: TRBV27
cdr3_nt: TGTGCCAGCAGGGATAAAAAAGGCTCTGGAAACACCATATATTTT
cdr3_aa: CASRDKKGSGNTIYF

d_call: TRBD1
j_call: TRBJ2-5
clone_size: NA
v_call: TRBV7-8
cdr3_nt: TGTGCCAGCAGCTTAATTACAGGGGGGCAAGAGACCCAGTACTTC
cdr3_aa: CASSLITGGQETQYF

d_call: NA
j_call: TRBJ2-7
clone_size: NA
v_call: TRBV4-1
cdr3_nt: TGCGCCAGCAGCTCGACAACAGGCGCTGGCTCCGAGCAGTACTTC
cdr3_aa: CASSSTTGAGSEQYF

d_call: NA
j_call: TRBJ2-7
clone_size: NA
v_call: TRBV4-3
cdr3_nt: TGCGCCAGCAGCCAAGGGGGTAACTACGAGCAGTACTTC
cdr3_aa: CASSQGGNYEQYF

d_call: NA
j_call: TRBJ2-2
clone_size: NA
v_call: TRBV7-9
cdr3_nt: TGTGCCAGCAGCTCCGGAGAGACAGTACACCGGGAGCTGTTTTTT
cdr3_aa: CASSSGETVHRELFF

d_call: NA
j_call: TRBJ1-2
clone_size: NA
v_call: TRBV20-1
cdr3_nt: TGCAGTGCTAGTAATGGGGCGATCAACTATGGCTACACCTTC
cdr3_aa: CSASNGAINYGYTF

d_call: NA
j_call: TRBJ2-1
clone_size: once
v_call: TRBV18
cdr3_nt: TGTGCCAGCTCACGGGCCTTAACAGCTAACAATGAGCAGTTCTTC
cdr3_aa: CASSRALTANNEQFF

d_call: NA
j_call: TRBJ1-2
clone_size: few
v_call: TRBV27
cdr3_nt: TGTGCCAGCAGTACTTTGGACGGGTCCTATGGCTACACCTTC
cdr3_aa: CASSTLDGSYGYTF

d_call: TRBD2
j_call: TRBJ2-7
clone_size: NA
v_call: TRBV10-3
cdr3_nt: TGTGCCATCAGTGAGTCTCACCCCGGGAGGAGCCCTGAGCAGTACTTC
cdr3_aa: CAISESHPGRSPEQYF

d_call: NA
j_call: TRBJ1-2
clone_size: NA
v_call: TRBV29-1
cdr3_nt: TGCAGCGTTATGACAAGTAACTATGGCTACACCTTC
cdr3_aa: CSVMTSNYGYTF

d_call: NA
j_call: TRBJ2-2
clone_size: NA
v_call: TRBV7-2
cdr3_nt: TGTGCCAGCAGCTCAGACACCGGGGAGCTGTTTTTT
cdr3_aa: CASSSDTGELFF

d_call: TRBD1
j_call: TRBJ1-2
clone_size: NA
v_call: TRBV27
cdr3_nt: TGTGCCAGCGGCCCGGGACAGGGGGTTAATGGCTACACCTTC
cdr3_aa: CASGPGQGVNGYTF

d_call: NA
j_call: TRBJ1-3
clone_size: NA
v_call: TRBV28
cdr3_nt: TGTGCCAGCAGTTTACCGGGCCAGAACACCATATATTTT
cdr3_aa: CASSLPGQNTIYF

d_call: NA
j_call: TRBJ2-7
clone_size: NA
v_call: TRBV5-4
cdr3_nt: TGTGCCAGCAGCTCCCCGGGGGCCTACGAGCAGTACTTC
cdr3_aa: CASSSPGAYEQYF

d_call: NA
j_call: TRBJ2-7
clone_size: NA
v_call: TRBV11-2
cdr3_nt: TGTGCCAGCAGCTTCCGACCAGAAGGCGACGAGCAGTACTTC
cdr3_aa: CASSFRPEGDEQYF

d_call: NA
j_call: TRBJ1-2
clone_size: NA
v_call: TRBV6-5
cdr3_nt: TGTGCCAGCAGTTCCACCGGGCCGCCGGGCTACACCTTC
cdr3_aa: CASSSTGPPGYTF

d_call: NA
j_call: TRBJ2-7
clone_size: NA
v_call: TRBV7-9
cdr3_nt: TGTGCCAGCAGCTTAGAATTTTTAGCCGAGCAGTACTTC
cdr3_aa: CASSLEFLAEQYF

d_call: TRBD2
j_call: TRBJ2-3
clone_size: NA
v_call: TRBV7-2
cdr3_nt: TGTGCCAGCAGCTTTAGGACGGGGGGGGAAGATACGCAGTATTTT
cdr3_aa: CASSFRTGGEDTQYF

d_call: NA
j_call: TRBJ2-5
clone_size: NA
v_call: TRBV3-1/TRBV3-2
cdr3_nt: NA
cdr3_aa: CASSQPGTGFLETQYF

d_call: NA
j_call: TRBJ2-2
clone_size: NA
v_call: TRBV6-5
cdr3_nt: TGTGCCAGCAGGCGCAGTAGTACCGGGGAGCTGTTTTTT
cdr3_aa: CASRRSSTGELFF

d_call: NA
j_call: TRBJ1-1
clone_size: NA
v_call: TRBV3-1/TRBV3-2
cdr3_nt: TGTGCCAGCAGCCAGGGGGGGGTCACTGAAGCTTTCTTT
cdr3_aa: CASSQGGVTEAFF

d_call: NA
j_call: TRBJ2-6
clone_size: NA
v_call: TRBV11-3
cdr3_nt: TGTGCCAGCAGCTTAGCTGGGGCCAACGTCCTGACTTTC
cdr3_aa: CASSLAGANVLTF

d_call: NA
j_call: TRBJ1-2
clone_size: NA
v_call: TRBV9
cdr3_nt: TGTGCCAGCAGCGTAGCTGGTGAGCTTACCTATGGCTACACCTTC
cdr3_aa: CASSVAGELTYGYTF

d_call: TRBD1
j_call: TRBJ1-2
clone_size: NA
v_call: TRBV7-9
cdr3_nt: TGTGCCAGCAGCTTATGGGACAGGGGAGCCTCCCTATATGGCTACACCTTC
cdr3_aa: CASSLWDRGASLYGYTF

d_call: TRBD2
j_call: TRBJ2-1
clone_size: NA
v_call: TRBV5-1
cdr3_nt: TGCGCCAGCAGCGGAAGCGGGACTAGCGGTAATGAGCAGTTCTTC
cdr3_aa: CASSGSGTSGNEQFF

d_call: NA
j_call: TRBJ1-2
clone_size: NA
v_call: TRBV4-3
cdr3_nt: TGCGCCAGCAGCCAAGATACGGCGGCCCCTACCTATGGCTACACCTTC
cdr3_aa: CASSQDTAAPTYGYTF

d_call: TRBD2
j_call: TRBJ2-3
clone_size: once
v_call: TRBV7-9
cdr3_nt: TGTGCCAGCAGCTCTCTCGCCCTAGCGGGGGGCCTTCAATATTTT
cdr3_aa: CASSSLALAGGLQYF

d_call: NA
j_call: TRBJ1-2
clone_size: NA
v_call: TRBV10-2
cdr3_nt: TGCGCCAGCAGTGAAGGGGCAGCTCCTAACTATGGCTACACCTTC
cdr3_aa: CASSEGAAPNYGYTF

d_call: TRBD1
j_call: TRBJ1-1
clone_size: NA
v_call: TRBV6-6
cdr3_nt: TGTGCCAGCAGGAAAACAGGGGAGGGTGAAGCTTTCTTT
cdr3_aa: CASRKTGEGEAFF

d_call: NA
j_call: TRBJ2-1
clone_size: NA
v_call: TRBV7-3
cdr3_nt: TGTGCCAGCAGCAGGACTACCCTCAATGAGCAGTTCTTC
cdr3_aa: CASSRTTLNEQFF

d_call: NA
j_call: TRBJ1-1
clone_size: NA
v_call: TRBV3-1/TRBV3-2
cdr3_nt: TGTGCCAGCAGCCCCCAAGTGGGGGTGAACACTGAAGCTTTCTTT
cdr3_aa: CASSPQVGVNTEAFF

d_call: NA
j_call: TRBJ1-4
clone_size: NA
v_call: TRBV7-9
cdr3_nt: TGTGCCAGCAGCCCAAGATTCGCCTTTTCTAATGAAAAACTGTTTTTT
cdr3_aa: CASSPRFAFSNEKLFF

d_call: TRBD1
j_call: TRBJ1-5
clone_size: few
v_call: TRBV2
cdr3_nt: TGTGCCAGCAGTGGACAGGGAGGAAATCAGCCCCAGCATTTT
cdr3_aa: CASSGQGGNQPQHF

d_call: NA
j_call: TRBJ1-2
clone_size: NA
v_call: TRBV28
cdr3_nt: TGTGCCAGCACTTCCGCCCAGGGGTATGGCTACACCTTC
cdr3_aa: CASTSAQGYGYTF

d_call: TRBD1
j_call: TRBJ2-1
clone_size: NA
v_call: TRBV15
cdr3_nt: TGTGCCACCAGCAGAGATCCGGGGACAGGAACCTACAATGAGCAGTTCTTC
cdr3_aa: CATSRDPGTGTYNEQFF

d_call: NA
j_call: TRBJ1-3
clone_size: NA
v_call: TRBV7-9
cdr3_nt: TGTGCCAGCAGCCCGAGGGGGAGCTCTGGAAACACCATATATTTT
cdr3_aa: CASSPRGSSGNTIYF

d_call: NA
j_call: TRBJ1-5
clone_size: few
v_call: TRBV2
cdr3_nt: TGTGCCACCCAGGCAGGGGACTTCAGCAATCAGCCCCAGCATTTT
cdr3_aa: CATQAGDFSNQPQHF

d_call: TRBD1
j_call: TRBJ2-7
clone_size: NA
v_call: TRBV6-5
cdr3_nt: TGTGCCAGCAGTTGGGACAGAGACTCCCGCGAGCAGTACTTC
cdr3_aa: CASSWDRDSREQYF

d_call: NA
j_call: TRBJ1-5
clone_size: NA
v_call: TRBV19
cdr3_nt: TGTGCCAGTAGTATACAAGGGCGAAGCAATCAGCCCCAGCATTTT
cdr3_aa: CASSIQGRSNQPQHF

d_call: TRBD1
j_call: TRBJ2-3
clone_size: once
v_call: TRBV18
cdr3_nt: TGTGCCAGCTCGCCCCCTAGGACAGGCTCGGATACGCAGTATTTT
cdr3_aa: CASSPPRTGSDTQYF

d_call: NA
j_call: TRBJ2-2
clone_size: NA
v_call: TRBV12-5
cdr3_nt: TGTGCTAGTGCCCTCCAGGGGGGAAGCACCGGGGAGCTGTTTTTT
cdr3_aa: CASALQGGSTGELFF

d_call: NA
j_call: TRBJ1-3
clone_size: NA
v_call: TRBV4-2
cdr3_nt: TGTGCCAGCAGCCAAGGACAGACTAACACCATATATTTT
cdr3_aa: CASSQGQTNTIYF

d_call: NA
j_call: TRBJ2-1
clone_size: once
v_call: TRBV6-7
cdr3_nt: TGTGCCAGCAGTACCAATCCGGGGGCCTTCTCCTACAATGAGCAGTTCTTC
cdr3_aa: CASSTNPGAFSYNEQFF

d_call: NA
j_call: TRBJ1-6
clone_size: NA
v_call: TRBV5-6
cdr3_nt: TGTGCCAGCAGTTCACGGGGGTTTGATTCACCCCTCCACTTT
cdr3_aa: CASSSRGFDSPLHF

d_call: NA
j_call: TRBJ2-1
clone_size: NA
v_call: TRBV5-1
cdr3_nt: TGCGCCAGCAGCCTCCATCGGAGGGGTGAGCAGTTCTTC
cdr3_aa: CASSLHRRGEQFF

d_call: NA
j_call: TRBJ1-1
clone_size: NA
v_call: TRBV6-2/TRBV6-3
cdr3_nt: TGTGCCAGCAGTTACTCCACAGCTTCGGAGGCTTTCTTT
cdr3_aa: CASSYSTASEAFF

d_call: NA
j_call: TRBJ2-3
clone_size: NA
v_call: TRBV3-1/TRBV3-2
cdr3_nt: TGTGCCAGCAGCCTGGACGGCAGCACAGATACGCAGTATTTT
cdr3_aa: CASSLDGSTDTQYF

d_call: NA
j_call: TRBJ1-4
clone_size: NA
v_call: TRBV11-2
cdr3_nt: TGTGCCAGCAGCTTAGCCGAGGGGAGGGAAAAACTGTTTTTT
cdr3_aa: CASSLAEGREKLFF

d_call: TRBD2
j_call: TRBJ2-7
clone_size: NA
v_call: TRBV7-9
cdr3_nt: TGTGCCAGCAGCTTGGGGACTACCTACGAGCAGTACTTC
cdr3_aa: CASSLGTTYEQYF

d_call: TRBD1
j_call: TRBJ2-5
clone_size: NA
v_call: TRBV7-9
cdr3_nt: TGTGCCAGCAGCTTAACAGGGGCTCAAGAGACCCAGTACTTC
cdr3_aa: CASSLTGAQETQYF

d_call: TRBD2
j_call: TRBJ2-3
clone_size: NA
v_call: TRBV7-9
cdr3_nt: TGTGCCAGCAGCGGGACTAGTTTATCAGATACGCAGTATTTT
cdr3_aa: CASSGTSLSDTQYF

d_call: NA
j_call: TRBJ1-1
clone_size: NA
v_call: TRBV5-1
cdr3_nt: TGCGCCAGCAGCCGCCAAGGGACGGTCACTGAAGCTTTCTTT
cdr3_aa: CASSRQGTVTEAFF